This T cell receptor (beta chain) was sequenced in a study of blood T cells in healthy people across ages. For the second PCR, which ran for about 6 to 12 cycles, a sample-barcoded 5' primer and a J-beta primer mix were used. TCRdb processed the 5' RACE reads anew with MiXCR; each CDR3 protein has one entry. The sample records some 560,000 distinct CDR3 sequences, about 25% being singletons. These data also formed part of another study, on T cells of mothers and their children.

The receptor's source is a boy aged 2 to 10 in good health. Source material: blood.

The CDR3 DNA sequence: TGTGCCAGCAGCTTTGAGAGCACCGGGGAGCTGTTTTTT. It translates to CASSFESTGELFF. V gene TRBV7-9 combines with J gene TRBJ2-2; D remains unclear. The CDR3 contains 13 residues. The ends were cut back, 3 bases at V and 4 bases at J, with 6 bases in the middle. Germline CDR1 reads SEHNR; CDR2 reads FQNEAQ (reference sequence).